The clone carrying this T cell receptor (beta chain) was detected a few times. Its target is unknown. This entry is derived from a study of T cells in Graves' hyperthyroidism and ophthalmopathy. Study-level points and caveats: The model identified upcoming ophthalmopathy a median approximately six months ahead of onset. Ophthalmopathy and stable hyperthyroidism were separated by a 13 V-J model.

The cohort's ophthalmopathy patients, a group with duration under 3 months, had a Clinical Activity Score of at least 3 and a NOSPECS grade of at least 4. Uncontrolled infection, other autoimmune disease, pregnancy and lactation each barred patients from inclusion. Trimming stripped 6 bases from V and 6 bases from J, with 9 bases between. The CDR3 contains 12 residues. TCR beta CDR3 regions were amplified from RNA transcripts. HTBI primers drove first-round RT-PCR of the TCR CDR3. A single record per CDR3 protein comes from TCRdb applying MiXCR to the multiplex PCR reads. Seen here are about 600,000 distinct CDR3 sequences, about 15% observed once, and the top ten hold approximately 12%.

The V gene is TRBV12-3 or TRBV12-4, the J gene TRBJ2-1, with no clear D. The clonotype was recovered from a woman aged 50 to 60 with Graves' ophthalmopathy. Sequencing was carried out using blood. As DNA, the CDR3 is TGTGCCAGCAGAGACTCAGGCAATGAGCAGTTCTTC. Its protein is CASRDSGNEQFF.